This TCR beta chain was sequenced in a study of shared clonotypes between healthy human individuals. Across the study: CD8 memory received one plate per donor, CD8 naive two, CD4 memory three and CD4 naive three. Overall study results and limits: Enrolling few donors narrowed the genetic and exposure-history diversity that was represented.

This clone was seen only once. The antigen remains undetermined. Sequenced by immunoSEQ multiplex PCR; TCRdb stores in-frame clones only, minus some. The sample contains more than 2,000,000 clones, around nine tenths of which appear only once. The CDR3 covers 13 residues. V lost 10 bases to trimming and J lost 3 bases, with 16 bases between them. Germline lookup yields CDR1 ENHRY and CDR2 SYGVKD. The receptor was isolated from a man aged 18 to 35 in good health. The gene calls are TRBV10-3 and TRBJ2-7; perhaps TRBD1 as D (6 bases). The sample taken for sequencing was naive CD4+ T cells sorted from blood. Subset specified: CD45RA+ positively selected. The CDR3 bases are TGTGCCACGACTAATTTGGGACACTACGAGCAGTACTTC. Protein: CATTNLGHYEQYF.